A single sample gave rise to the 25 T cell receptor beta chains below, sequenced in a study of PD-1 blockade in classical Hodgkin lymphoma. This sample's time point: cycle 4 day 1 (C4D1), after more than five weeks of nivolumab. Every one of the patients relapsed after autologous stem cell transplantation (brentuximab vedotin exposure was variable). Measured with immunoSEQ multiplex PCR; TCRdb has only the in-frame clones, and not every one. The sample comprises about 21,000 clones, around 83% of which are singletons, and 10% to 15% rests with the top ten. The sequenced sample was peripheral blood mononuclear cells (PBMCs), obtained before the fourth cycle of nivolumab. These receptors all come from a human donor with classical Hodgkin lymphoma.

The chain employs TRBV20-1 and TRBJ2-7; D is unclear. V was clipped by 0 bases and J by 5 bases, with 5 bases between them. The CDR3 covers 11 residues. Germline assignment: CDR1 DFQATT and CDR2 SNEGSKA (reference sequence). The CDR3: CSARDTHEQYF. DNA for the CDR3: TGCAGTGCTAGAGATACCCACGAGCAGTACTTC.

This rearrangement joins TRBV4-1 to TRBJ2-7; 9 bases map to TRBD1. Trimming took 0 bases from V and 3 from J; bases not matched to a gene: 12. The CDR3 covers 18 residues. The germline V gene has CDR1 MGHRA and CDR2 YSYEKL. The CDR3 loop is CASSQDSVGTGIYYEQYF. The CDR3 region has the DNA TGCGCCAGCAGCCAAGATTCTGTCGGGACAGGGATTTACTACGAGCAGTACTTC.

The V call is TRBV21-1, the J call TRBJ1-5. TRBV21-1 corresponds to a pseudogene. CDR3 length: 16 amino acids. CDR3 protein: CASSKAGRGGNQPQHF. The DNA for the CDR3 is TGTGCCAGCAGCAAAGCGGGGAGGGGGGGTAATCAGCCCCAGCATTTT.

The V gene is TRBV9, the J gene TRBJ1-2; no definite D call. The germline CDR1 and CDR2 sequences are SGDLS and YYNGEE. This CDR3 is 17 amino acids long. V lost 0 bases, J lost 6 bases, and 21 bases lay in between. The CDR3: CASSVGYTNSRTDGYTF. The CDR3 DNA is TGTGCCAGCAGCGTAGGGTATACGAACTCTCGGACGGATGGCTACACCTTC.

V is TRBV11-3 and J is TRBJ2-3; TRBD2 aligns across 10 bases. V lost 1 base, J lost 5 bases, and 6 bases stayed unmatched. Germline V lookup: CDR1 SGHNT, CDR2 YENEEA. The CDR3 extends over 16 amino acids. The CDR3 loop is CASSLGGSSGRDTQYF. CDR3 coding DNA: TGTGCCAGCAGCTTAGGGGGGTCTAGCGGGAGAGATACGCAGTATTTT.

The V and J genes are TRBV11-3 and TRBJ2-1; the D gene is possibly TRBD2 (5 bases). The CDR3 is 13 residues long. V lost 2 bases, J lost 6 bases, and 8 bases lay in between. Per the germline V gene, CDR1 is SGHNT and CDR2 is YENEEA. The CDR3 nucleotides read TGTGCCAGCAGCTTACCGGGAAGCAATGAGCAGTTCTTC. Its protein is CASSLPGSNEQFF.

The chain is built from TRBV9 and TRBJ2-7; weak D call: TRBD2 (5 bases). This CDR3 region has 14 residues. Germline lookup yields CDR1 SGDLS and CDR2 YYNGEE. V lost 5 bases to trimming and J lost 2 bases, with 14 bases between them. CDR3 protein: CASSLIGETYEQYF. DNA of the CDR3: TGTGCCAGCAGTTTAATCGGGGAGACCTACGAGCAGTACTTC. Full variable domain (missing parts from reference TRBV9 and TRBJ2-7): DSGVTQTPKHLITATGQRVTLRCSPRSGDLSVYWYQQSLDQGLQFLIQYYNGEERAKGNILERFSAQQFPDLHSELNLSSLELGDSALYFCASSLIGETYEQYFGPGTRLTVT.

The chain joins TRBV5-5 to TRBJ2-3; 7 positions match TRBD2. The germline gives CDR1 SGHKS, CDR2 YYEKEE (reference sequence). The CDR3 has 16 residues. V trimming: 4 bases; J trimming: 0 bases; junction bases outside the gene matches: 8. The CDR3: CASSGLAGASTDTQYF. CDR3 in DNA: TGTGCCAGCAGCGGTCTGGCGGGAGCTAGCACAGATACGCAGTATTTT. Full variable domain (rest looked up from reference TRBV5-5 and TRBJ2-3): DAGVTQSPTHLIKTRGQQVTLRCSPISGHKSVSWYQQVLGQGPQFIFQYYEKEERGRGNFPDRFSARQFPNYSSELNVNALLLGDSALYLCASSGLAGASTDTQYFGPGTRLTVL.

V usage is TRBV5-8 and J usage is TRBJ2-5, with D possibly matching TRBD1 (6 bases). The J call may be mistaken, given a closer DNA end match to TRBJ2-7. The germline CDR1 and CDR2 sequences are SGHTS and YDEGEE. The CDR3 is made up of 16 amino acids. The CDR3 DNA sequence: TGTGCCAGCAGCTCCCGGGACATAACCGTCTGGTACGAGCAGTACTTC. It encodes CASSSRDITVWYEQYF.

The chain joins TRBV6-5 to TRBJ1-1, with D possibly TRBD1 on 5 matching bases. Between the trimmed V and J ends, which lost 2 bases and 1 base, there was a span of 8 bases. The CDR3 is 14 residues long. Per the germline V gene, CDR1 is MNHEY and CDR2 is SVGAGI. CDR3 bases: TGTGCCAGCAGTTACCAGGGCGAGAACACTGAAGCTTTCTTT. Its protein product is CASSYQGENTEAFF.

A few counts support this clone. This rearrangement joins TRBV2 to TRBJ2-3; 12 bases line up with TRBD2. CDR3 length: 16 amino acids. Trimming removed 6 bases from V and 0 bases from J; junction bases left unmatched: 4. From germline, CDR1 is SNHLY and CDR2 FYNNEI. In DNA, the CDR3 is TGTGCCAGCAGCGGACTAGCGGGGTTTAGCACAGATACGCAGTATTTT. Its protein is CASSGLAGFSTDTQYF.

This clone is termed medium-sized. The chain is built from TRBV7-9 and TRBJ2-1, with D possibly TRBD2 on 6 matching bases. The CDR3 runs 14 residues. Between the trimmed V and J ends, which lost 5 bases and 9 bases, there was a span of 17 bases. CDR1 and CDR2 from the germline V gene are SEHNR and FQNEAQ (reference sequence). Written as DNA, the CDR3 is TGTGCCAGCAGCCGGCGGGACCGGGGTCCTGAGCAGTTCTTC. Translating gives CASSRRDRGPEQFF.

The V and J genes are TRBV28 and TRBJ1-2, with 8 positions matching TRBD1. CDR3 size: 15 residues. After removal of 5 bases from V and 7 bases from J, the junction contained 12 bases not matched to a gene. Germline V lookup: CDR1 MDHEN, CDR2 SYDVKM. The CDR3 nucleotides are TGTGCCAGCAGTACGACCCGGCAGGGGGCCGTTGGCTACACCTTC. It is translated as CASSTTRQGAVGYTF.

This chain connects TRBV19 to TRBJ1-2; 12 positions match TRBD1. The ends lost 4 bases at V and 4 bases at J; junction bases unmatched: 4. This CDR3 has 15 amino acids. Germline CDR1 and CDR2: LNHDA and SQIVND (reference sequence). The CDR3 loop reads CASSNGTGGSYGYTF. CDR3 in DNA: TGTGCCAGTAGTAACGGGACAGGGGGCAGCTATGGCTACACCTTC.

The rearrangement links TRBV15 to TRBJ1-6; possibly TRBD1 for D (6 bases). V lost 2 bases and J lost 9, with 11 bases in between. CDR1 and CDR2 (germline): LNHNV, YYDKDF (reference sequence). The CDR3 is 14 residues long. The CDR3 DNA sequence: TGTGCCACCAGCAGAACAGGGATTAGTTCACCCCTCCACTTT. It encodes CATSRTGISSPLHF.

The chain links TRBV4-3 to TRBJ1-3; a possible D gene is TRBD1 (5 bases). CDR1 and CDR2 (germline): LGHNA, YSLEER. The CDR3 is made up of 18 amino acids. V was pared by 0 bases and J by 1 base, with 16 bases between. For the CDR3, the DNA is TGCGCCAGCAGCCAAGAGGGGACCGCAAGTACTTCTGGAAACACCATATATTTT. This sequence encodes CASSQEGTASTSGNTIYF.

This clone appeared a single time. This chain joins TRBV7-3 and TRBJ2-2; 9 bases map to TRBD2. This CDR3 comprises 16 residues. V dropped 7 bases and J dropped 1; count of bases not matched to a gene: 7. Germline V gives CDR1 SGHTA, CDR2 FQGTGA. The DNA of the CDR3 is TGTGCCAGCACCGCGGGGCGGGAGGGGAACACCGGGGAGCTGTTTTTT. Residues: CASTAGREGNTGELFF. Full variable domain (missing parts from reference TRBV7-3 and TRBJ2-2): GAGVSQTPSNKVTEKGKYVELRCDPISGHTALYWYRQSLGQGPEFLIYFQGTGAADDSGLPNDRFFAVRPEGSVSTLKIQRTERGDSAVYLCASTAGREGNTGELFFGEGSRLTVL.

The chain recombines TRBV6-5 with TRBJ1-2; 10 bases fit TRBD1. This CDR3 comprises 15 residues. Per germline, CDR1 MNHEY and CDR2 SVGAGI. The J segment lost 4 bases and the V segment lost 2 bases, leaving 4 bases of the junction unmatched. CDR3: CASSYRGQGSYGYTF. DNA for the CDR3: TGTGCCAGCAGTTACCGGGGACAGGGGAGCTATGGCTACACCTTC.

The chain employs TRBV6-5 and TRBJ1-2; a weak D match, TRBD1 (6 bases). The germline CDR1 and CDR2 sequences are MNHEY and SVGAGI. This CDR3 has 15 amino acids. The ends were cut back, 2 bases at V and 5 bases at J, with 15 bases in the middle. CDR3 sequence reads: CASSYGEGGRYGYTF. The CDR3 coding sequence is TGTGCCAGCAGTTACGGGGAAGGGGGACGGTATGGCTACACCTTC.

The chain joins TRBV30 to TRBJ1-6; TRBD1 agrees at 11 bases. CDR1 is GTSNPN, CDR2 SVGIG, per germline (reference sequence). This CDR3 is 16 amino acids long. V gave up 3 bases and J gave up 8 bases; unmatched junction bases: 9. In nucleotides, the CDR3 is TGTGCCTGGAGGGCCTTCGGGACAGGGGGTCATTCACCCCTCCACTTT. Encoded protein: CAWRAFGTGGHSPLHF.

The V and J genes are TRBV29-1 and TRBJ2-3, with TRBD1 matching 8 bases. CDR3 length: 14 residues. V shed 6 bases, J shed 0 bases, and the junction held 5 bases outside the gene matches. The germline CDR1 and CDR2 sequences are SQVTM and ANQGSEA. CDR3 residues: CSVPRGLSTDTQYF. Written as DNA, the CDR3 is TGCAGCGTACCCAGGGGGCTAAGCACAGATACGCAGTATTTT.

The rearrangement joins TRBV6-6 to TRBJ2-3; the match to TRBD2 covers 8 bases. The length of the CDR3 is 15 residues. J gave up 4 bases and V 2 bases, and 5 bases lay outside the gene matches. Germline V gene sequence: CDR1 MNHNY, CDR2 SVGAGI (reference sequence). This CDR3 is CASSYDGGVADTQYF. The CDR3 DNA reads TGTGCCAGCAGTTACGACGGGGGGGTAGCAGATACGCAGTATTTT.

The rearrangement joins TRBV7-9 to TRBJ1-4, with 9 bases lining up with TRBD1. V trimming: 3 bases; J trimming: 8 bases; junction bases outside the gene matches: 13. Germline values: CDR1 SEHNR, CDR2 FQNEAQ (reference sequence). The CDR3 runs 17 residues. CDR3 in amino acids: CASSFRGQGGVKEKLFF. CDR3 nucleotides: TGTGCCAGCAGCTTCAGGGGACAGGGCGGGGTCAAGGAAAAACTGTTTTTT. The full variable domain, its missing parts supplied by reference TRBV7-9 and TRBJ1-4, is DTGVSQNPRHKITKRGQNVTFRCDPISEHNRLYWYRQTLGQGPEFLTYFQNEAQLEKSRLLSDRFSAERPKGSFSTLEIQRTEQGDSAMYLCASSFRGQGGVKEKLFFGSGTQLSVL.

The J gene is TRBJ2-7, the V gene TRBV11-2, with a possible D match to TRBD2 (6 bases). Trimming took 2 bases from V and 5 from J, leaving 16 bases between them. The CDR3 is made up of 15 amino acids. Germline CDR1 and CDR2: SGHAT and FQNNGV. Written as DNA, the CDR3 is TGTGCCAGCAGCTTACCCGGCCGGGGAGGTAACGAGCAGTACTTC. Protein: CASSLPGRGGNEQYF. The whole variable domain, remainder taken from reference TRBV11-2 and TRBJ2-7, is EAGVAQSPRYKIIEKRQSVAFWCNPISGHATLYWYQQILGQGPKLLIQFQNNGVVDDSQLPKDRFSAERLKGVDSTLKIQPAKLEDSAVYLCASSLPGRGGNEQYFGPGTRLTVT.

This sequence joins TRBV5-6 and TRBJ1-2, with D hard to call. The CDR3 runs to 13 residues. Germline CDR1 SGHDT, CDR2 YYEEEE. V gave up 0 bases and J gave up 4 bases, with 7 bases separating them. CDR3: CASSLAPTYGYTF. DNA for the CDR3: TGTGCCAGCAGCTTGGCCCCTACCTATGGCTACACCTTC.